This is a list of T cell receptor beta chains from one sample in a study of cytomegalovirus exposure and HLA in healthy donors. Generated by immunoSEQ multiplex PCR, the TCRdb table keeps only in-frame clones and is missing some. Here the sample spans approximately 140,000 clones, under 90% being singletons. Input material: PBMCs. These receptors all stem from a woman between 35 and 50 years old in good health and CMV-seronegative. CDR3s include the opening cysteine and the closing phenylalanine or tryptophan. Fields, in order: D gene, CDR3 length, clone size, J gene, V gene, CDR3 DNA, CDR3 protein. A D gene is named only where the DNA matches it firmly. Clone size is stated in some rows and not others, as once, few, many or a class when expanded.

TRBD1 17 NA TRBJ2-5 TRBV5-1 TGCGCCAGCAGCCGGGCGCGGGACAGGGGGTCCGGAGAGACCCAGTACTTC CASSRARDRGSGETQYF
NA 15 NA TRBJ2-3 TRBV18 TGTGCCAGCTCACCATATGTTGCGGATACAGATACGCAGTATTTT CASSPYVADTDTQYF
NA 14 NA TRBJ1-2 TRBV4-3 TGCGCCAGCAGCCAAGACGGGTCATCGGGTGGCTACACCTTC CASSQDGSSGGYTF
NA 11 few TRBJ1-1 TRBV20-1 TGCAGTGCTCCCCCCCGCACTGAAGCTTTCTTT CSAPPRTEAFF
TRBD1 13 NA TRBJ1-5 TRBV2 TGTGCCAGCAGTGGGGCAGGGGGACAGCCCCAGCATTTT CASSGAGGQPQHF
TRBD1 17 NA TRBJ1-2 TRBV7-9 TGTGCCAGCAGTGTCACTCCACCAGGGACAGACAACTATGGCTACACCTTC CASSVTPPGTDNYGYTF
NA 13 NA TRBJ2-5 TRBV7-6 TGTGCCAGCAGCTCAACTAGAAAAGAGACCCAGTACTTC CASSSTRKETQYF
TRBD2 16 NA TRBJ2-7 TRBV10-2 TGCGCCAGCAGTGAGTCCACCGGGACTACTGTCTACGAGCAGTACTTC CASSESTGTTVYEQYF
TRBD1 17 NA TRBJ1-3 TRBV7-6 TGTGCCAGCGGACAACGGACAGGGGGCGCTTATGGAAACACCATATATTTT CASGQRTGGAYGNTIYF
TRBD1 15 NA TRBJ2-3 TRBV6-1 TGTGCCAGCAGGGTGGGACAGGGTGGCACAGATACGCAGTATTTT CASRVGQGGTDTQYF